This entry describes one TCR beta chain. What antigen it recognizes has not been identified. Per-base quality was not reported, and no clone a single base away is much larger than it. These data belong to a study of CD8 T cells in Susac syndrome (dated by TCRdb to between 2019 and 2020). In terms of the full investigation: Among the Susac syndrome patients who were sequenced, clinically active disease was present in six and clinical remission was observed in fewer than 10. At blood withdrawal, Susac syndrome patients were either therapy-naive, taking corticosteroids (in some cases with IVIg as well), or taking IVIg alone. Repertoire sequencing was used to test whether CD8+ T cell activation and differentiation in Susac syndrome was antigen driven. General findings and caveats noted by the study authors: In patients with Susac syndrome, the CD4+ T cell repertoire showed no detectable clonal expansion. The TCR sequencing and HLA analysis was acknowledged to have included a relatively small number of individuals.

Peripheral blood CD8+ and CD4+ T cells from healthy donors, Susac syndrome patients and multiple sclerosis patients were profiled using high-throughput TCR beta sequencing. The Susac syndrome patients fulfilled recently defined diagnostic criteria for definite or probable disease. Bulk CD8+ and CD4+ T cells were purified by magnetic negative isolation, while CD8+ TEMRA cells were enriched using FACS. Blood was collected in EDTA tubes and processed within 24 hours, with PBMCs isolated through density gradient centrifugation. PBMCs intended for TCR sequencing were cryopreserved in liquid nitrogen and thawed later in a water bath at 37 degrees C. A purity of at least 90% was achieved for sorted or isolated CD4+, CD8+ and CD8+ TEMRA cells. RNA was extracted using the RNeasy kit, and about 0.45 to 1 ug of the RNA was reverse transcribed with random hexamers. The immunoSEQ multiplex PCR assay, covering 54 Vbeta and 13 Jbeta segments, was used to amplify TCR beta CDR3 regions. To correct PCR amplification bias, a synthetic template baseline was used for both primer optimization and computational correction. In the paper's pipeline: Only productive sequences were kept, with reads annotated to V, D and J genes according to IMGT and analyzed in immunoSEQ Analyzer. Clonality was calculated as one minus the Shannon entropy normalized by log2 of the number of productive unique sequences. For each patient and control, public and private clones were evaluated within the 100 most prevalent clones. Clones were defined as Susac-specific when absent from the healthy and MS cohorts, from roughly 1,000 published viral clones and from other ImmuneACCESS disease sequences. TCRdb took the public reads, trimmed them with fastp at Q25, ran MiXCR for clone calling and kept in-frame beta chains. When rows share a CDR3 protein, they turn into one entry using the most common DNA and genes. None of the V and J calls come from the authors' own analysis; TCRdb made them. For this sample the table gives some 150,000 distinct CDR3 sequences, of which 85% to 95% were detected only once. Roughly 0.15% of the sample is held by the ten biggest clonotypes.

V sheds 4 bases and J sheds 5 bases, leaving 15 bases between their ends. CDR1 SGHKS and CDR2 YYEKEE were looked up in the germline V gene (reference sequence). The CDR3 runs 14 residues from the cysteine to the phenylalanine. Just CDR3 DNA is preserved here, 42 bases in frame from base 1. This sequence uses TRBV5-5 and TRBJ2-5; the D gene is perhaps TRBD1 or TRBD2, as each covers 5 bases. The receptor was isolated from a human donor with Susac syndrome. Sequencing input: CD4+ T cells from PBMCs. The encoded CDR3 is CASSREGPAETQYF. The sequenced DNA: TGTGCCAGCAGCCGCGAGGGACCGGCTGAGACCCAGTACTTC.